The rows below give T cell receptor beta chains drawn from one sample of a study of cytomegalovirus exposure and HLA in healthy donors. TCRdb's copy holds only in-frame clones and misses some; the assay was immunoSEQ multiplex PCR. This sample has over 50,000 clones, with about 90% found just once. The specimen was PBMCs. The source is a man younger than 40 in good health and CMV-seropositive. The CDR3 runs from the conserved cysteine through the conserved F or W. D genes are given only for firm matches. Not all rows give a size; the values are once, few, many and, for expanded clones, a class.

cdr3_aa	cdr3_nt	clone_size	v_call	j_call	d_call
CASSPEGTAYEQYF	TGTGCCAGCAGCCCCGAGGGGACTGCCTACGAGCAGTACTTC	NA	TRBV4-2	TRBJ2-7	NA
CASSYPHLDRQETQYF	TGTGCCAGCAGTTACCCACATCTGGACAGACAAGAGACCCAGTACTTC	NA	TRBV6-6	TRBJ2-5	NA
CASSESGQGREQYF	TGTGCCAGCAGTGAGTCGGGACAGGGTCGTGAGCAGTACTTC	once	TRBV25-1	TRBJ2-7	TRBD1
CASSQAGTGKNIQYF	TGCGCCAGCAGCCAAGCCGGGACAGGGAAAAACATTCAGTACTTC	NA	TRBV4-3	TRBJ2-4	TRBD1
CASSQAPAGVQETQYF	TGCGCCAGCAGCCAAGCCCCAGCGGGGGTGCAAGAGACCCAGTACTTC	NA	TRBV4-1	TRBJ2-5	TRBD2
CASSQEKVAGETQYF	TGCGCCAGCAGCCAAGAGAAGGTAGCGGGGGAGACCCAGTACTTC	NA	TRBV4-1	TRBJ2-5	TRBD2
CASAPGTGIGEKLFF	TGTGCTAGTGCTCCCGGGACAGGCATAGGTGAAAAACTGTTTTTT	NA	TRBV12-5	TRBJ1-4	TRBD1
CASFHGQGQDTQYF	TGTGCCAGCTTTCATGGACAGGGCCAGGATACGCAGTATTTT	once	TRBV2	TRBJ2-3	TRBD1
CASSESHRNTEAFF	TGTGCCAGCAGTGAATCCCACAGGAACACTGAAGCTTTCTTT	NA	TRBV25-1	TRBJ1-1	NA
CASSIDPFDMRGSPLHF	TGTGCCAGTAGTATAGACCCCTTTGACATGCGGGGTTCACCCCTCCACTTT	NA	TRBV19	TRBJ1-6	NA
CASSSPQAGVFPDTQYF	TGCGCCAGCAGCTCCCCCCAAGCGGGAGTGTTTCCAGATACGCAGTATTTT	NA	TRBV5-1	TRBJ2-3	TRBD2
CASSVEGQSSTEAFF	TGTGCCAGCAGCGTAGAGGGACAGAGCTCCACTGAAGCTTTCTTT	NA	TRBV9	TRBJ1-1	TRBD1
CASSLDRGTYYEQYF	TGTGCCAGCAGCCTCGACAGGGGAACTTACTACGAGCAGTACTTC	NA	TRBV6-5	TRBJ2-7	TRBD1
CASSLVLGGNEQFF	TGTGCCAGCAGCTTAGTCCTAGGCGGCAATGAGCAGTTCTTC	NA	TRBV7-9	TRBJ2-1	NA
CASSDGTSGPTDTQYF	TGTGCCAGCAGTGACGGGACTAGCGGGCCCACAGATACGCAGTATTTT	NA	TRBV25-1	TRBJ2-3	TRBD2
CASSYSGLYGYTF	TGTGCCAGCAGTTACTCGGGACTTTATGGCTACACCTTC	NA	TRBV6-5	TRBJ1-2	NA
CASSPGQDTEAFF	TGTGCCAGCAGTCCGGGACAGGACACTGAAGCTTTCTTT	NA	TRBV6-5	TRBJ1-1	TRBD1
CASSIGTGARDQPQHF	TGTGCCAGCAGCATCGGGACAGGGGCCAGGGATCAGCCCCAGCATTTT	NA	TRBV5-5	TRBJ1-5	TRBD1
CASSQGGARGWWNEQFF	TGCGCCAGCAGCCAAGGTGGGGCCAGGGGATGGTGGAATGAGCAGTTCTTC	NA	TRBV4-1	TRBJ2-1	NA
CASSVAASGSSYNEQFF	TGTGCCAGCAGCGTAGCAGCTAGCGGGAGCTCCTACAATGAGCAGTTCTTC	NA	TRBV9	TRBJ2-1	TRBD2
CASGLTGAGTPLHF	TGTGCTAGTGGCTTGACAGGGGCCGGGACACCCCTCCACTTT	NA	TRBV12-5	TRBJ1-6	TRBD1
CASSVRDSAEAFF	TGCGCCAGCAGTGTCCGGGACAGTGCTGAAGCTTTCTTT	few	TRBV5-1	TRBJ1-1	TRBD1
CASTLSGTYNEQFF	TGTGCCAGCACCCTTAGCGGGACCTACAATGAGCAGTTCTTC	few	TRBV11-2	TRBJ2-1	TRBD2
CASSLGPGRLAKNIQYF	TGTGCCAGCAGCTTAGGCCCAGGGCGTCTAGCCAAAAACATTCAGTACTTC	NA	TRBV7-9	TRBJ2-4	NA